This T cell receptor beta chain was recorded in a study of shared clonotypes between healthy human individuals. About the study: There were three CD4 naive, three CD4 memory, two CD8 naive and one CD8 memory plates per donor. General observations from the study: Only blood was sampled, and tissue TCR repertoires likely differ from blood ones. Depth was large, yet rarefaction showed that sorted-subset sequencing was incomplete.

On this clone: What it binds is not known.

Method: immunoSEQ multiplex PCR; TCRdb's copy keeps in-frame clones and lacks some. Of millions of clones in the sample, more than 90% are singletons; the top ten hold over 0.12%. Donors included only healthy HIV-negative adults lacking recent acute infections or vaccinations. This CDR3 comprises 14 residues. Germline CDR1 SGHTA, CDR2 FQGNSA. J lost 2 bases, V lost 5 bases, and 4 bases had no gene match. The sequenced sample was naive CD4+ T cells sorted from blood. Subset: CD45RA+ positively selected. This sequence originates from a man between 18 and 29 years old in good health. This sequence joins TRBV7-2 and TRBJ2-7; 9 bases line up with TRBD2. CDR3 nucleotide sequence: TGTGCCAGCAGCCCTAGCGGGACTCCCTACGAGCAGTACTTC. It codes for CASSPSGTPYEQYF.